This T cell receptor (beta chain) came from a study of OX40 agonist ivuxolimab in advanced cancers. In the study overall: Patients were infused with ivuxolimab every 2 weeks at 0.01 to 10 mg/kg. Partial responses were achieved by three patients, one with hepatocellular carcinoma and two with cutaneous melanoma.

Repertoires were generated with immunoSEQ multiplex PCR, while TCRdb's copy carries only in-frame clones and drops some. The repertoire includes about 47,000 clones, 81% of them detected once, and about 6.4% sits in the top ten. Germline V CDR1 and CDR2: LNHDA, SQIVND (reference sequence). The V segment lost 5 bases and the J segment 5 bases; nucleotides outside the gene matches: 6. CDR3 size: 14 residues. The TCR was taken from an adult with an advanced solid tumor such as melanoma, head and neck, liver or kidney cancer. The chain carries TRBV19 and TRBJ1-1; 9 positions agree with TRBD1. Sequencing used CD4+ or CD8+ T cells sorted from blood, obtained in a trial of the OX40 agonist ivuxolimab. The CDR3 sequence: CASSRGQGWTEAFF. Here the CDR3 DNA reads TGTGCCAGTAGTCGCGGACAGGGGTGGACTGAAGCTTTCTTT.